This T cell receptor beta chain was retrieved from a study of CD8 T cells in Susac syndrome. CDR3 length: 14 amino acids. After removal of 7 bases from V and 4 bases from J, the junction contained 8 bases not matched to a gene. In germline, CDR1 is SNHLY, CDR2 FYNNEI. CD8+ and CD4+ blood T cells underwent TCR beta sequencing. It was treatment-naive patients with stable or active relapsing-remitting disease who made up the multiple sclerosis controls. Reverse transcription of roughly 0.45 to 1 ug RNA was carried out with random hexamers. Across 54 Vbeta and 13 Jbeta, immunoSEQ multiplex PCR amplified TCR beta CDR3. One entry per CDR3 protein results from TCRdb running MiXCR on the immunoSEQ multiplex PCR reads. This table holds some 300,000 distinct CDR3 sequences, 70% to 90% found once.

This chain links TRBV2 with TRBJ2-5, with TRBD1 identical over 8 bases. This TCR was sampled from a human donor with multiple sclerosis. Sequences were obtained from CD8+ T cells from PBMCs. CDR3 loop: CASTPGQGRETQYF. The CDR3 coding sequence is TGTGCCAGCACCCCCGGACAGGGTCGAGAGACCCAGTACTTC.